What follows are 6 T cell receptor beta chains derived from one specimen sequenced in a study of shared clonotypes between healthy human individuals. Data came from immunoSEQ multiplex PCR; TCRdb stores just in-frame clones and leaves some out. The sample has some 2,500,000 clones, under 95% seen once. The sequenced sample was naive CD4+ T cells from PBMCs. Subset of the sample: CD45RA+ positively selected. These receptors were taken from a man between 18 and 29 years old in good health. Some clones in this sample may be carry-over from other donors' samples.

This clone was found a few times. The V gene is TRBV5-1, the J gene TRBJ2-1, with 9 bases matching TRBD1. Germline V gene sequence: CDR1 SGHRS, CDR2 YFSETQ. With 5 bases clipped from V and 6 bases from J, the junction kept 9 bases outside the gene matches. The CDR3 is 15 residues long. DNA for the CDR3: TGCGCCAGCAGAACAGGGGGCAGGGAATTCAATGAGCAGTTCTTC. It is translated as CASRTGGREFNEQFF.

The chain has TRBV4-2 and TRBJ1-3; D perhaps matches TRBD1 (5 bases). The length of the CDR3 is 16 residues. V was shortened by 0 bases and J by 4 bases, with 13 bases between the two germline ends. Germline V CDR1 and CDR2: LGHNA, YNFKEQ. CDR3 amino acids: CASSQDWGTKGNTIYF. The CDR3 DNA sequence: TGTGCCAGCAGCCAAGATTGGGGGACTAAAGGAAACACCATATATTTT.

The sample holds one count of this clone. The chain carries TRBV7-6 and TRBJ2-1; perhaps D is TRBD1 or TRBD2 (5 bases each). The CDR3 contains 16 residues. V was cut by 1 base and J by 2 bases, with 12 bases left in between. Germline V lookup: CDR1 SGHVS, CDR2 FNYEAQ. CDR3 DNA: TGTGCCAGCAGCTTAGGTGGGGGTACAACCTACAATGAGCAGTTCTTC. This codes for CASSLGGGTTYNEQFF.

V is TRBV6-5 and J is TRBJ1-1; 10 nucleotides match TRBD1. CDR1 is MNHEY, CDR2 SVGAGI, per germline. Trimming cost V 7 bases and J 2 bases; bases outside gene matches: 4. This CDR3 has 14 residues. The CDR3 reads CASTDRGRNTEAFF. In nucleotides, the CDR3 is TGTGCCAGCACCGACAGGGGGCGAAACACTGAAGCTTTCTTT.

The V call is TRBV7-3, the J call TRBJ2-5, with 8 nucleotides matching TRBD2. The end of the DNA is better explained by TRBJ2-7, so the J call may be wrong. This CDR3 contains 14 residues. Germline loops: CDR1 SGHTA, CDR2 FQGTGA. Here the CDR3 reads CASSPGLERVEQYF. The CDR3 DNA follows: TGTGCCAGCAGCCCGGGACTAGAAAGGGTCGAGCAGTACTTC.

The chain is built from TRBV28 and TRBJ1-1, with D possibly being TRBD1 (5 bases). CDR1 and CDR2 from the germline V gene are MDHEN and SYDVKM. CDR3 size: 15 residues. The V end lost 5 bases, the J end lost 2 bases, and 15 bases lay between the germline ends. CDR3 sequence (DNA): TGTGCCAGCAGTGGAGGGGCCCTTTCTAACACTGAAGCTTTCTTT. Amino acids: CASSGGALSNTEAFF.